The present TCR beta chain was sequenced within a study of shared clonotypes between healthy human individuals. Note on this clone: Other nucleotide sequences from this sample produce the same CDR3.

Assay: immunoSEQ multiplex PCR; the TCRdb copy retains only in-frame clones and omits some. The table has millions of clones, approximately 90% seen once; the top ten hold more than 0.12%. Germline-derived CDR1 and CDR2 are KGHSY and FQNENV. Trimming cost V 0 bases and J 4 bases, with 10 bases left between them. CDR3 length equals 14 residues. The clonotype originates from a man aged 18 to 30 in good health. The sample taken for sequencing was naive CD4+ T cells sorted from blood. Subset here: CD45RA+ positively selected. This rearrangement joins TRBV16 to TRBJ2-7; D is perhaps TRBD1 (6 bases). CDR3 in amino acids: CASSQSRQGYEQYF. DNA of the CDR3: TGTGCCAGCAGCCAATCTAGGCAGGGGTACGAGCAGTACTTC.